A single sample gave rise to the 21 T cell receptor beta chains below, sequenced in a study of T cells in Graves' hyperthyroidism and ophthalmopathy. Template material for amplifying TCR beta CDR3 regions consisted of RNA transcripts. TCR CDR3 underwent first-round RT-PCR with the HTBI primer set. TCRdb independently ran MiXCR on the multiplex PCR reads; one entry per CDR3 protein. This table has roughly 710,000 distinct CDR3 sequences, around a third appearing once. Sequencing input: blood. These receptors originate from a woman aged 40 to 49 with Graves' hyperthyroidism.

In nucleotides, the CDR3 is TGCGCCAGCAGCGATGTGAGGGGTCTAGCCCTCCACTTT. It is translated as CASSDVRGLALHF. The chain links TRBV5-1 to TRBJ1-6; D possibly corresponds to TRBD1 (5 bases). Germline CDR1 reads SGHRS; CDR2 reads YFSETQ. The germline V and J ends were trimmed by 4 bases and 14 bases, with 16 bases remaining between them. The CDR3 extends over 13 amino acids.

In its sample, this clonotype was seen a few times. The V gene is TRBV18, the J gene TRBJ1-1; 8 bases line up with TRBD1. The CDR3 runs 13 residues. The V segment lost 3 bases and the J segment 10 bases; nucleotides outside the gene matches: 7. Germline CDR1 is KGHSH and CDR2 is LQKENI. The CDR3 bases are TGTGCCAGCTCACCCCCGACAGGGGAGGGAGCTTTCTTT. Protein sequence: CASSPPTGEGAFF.

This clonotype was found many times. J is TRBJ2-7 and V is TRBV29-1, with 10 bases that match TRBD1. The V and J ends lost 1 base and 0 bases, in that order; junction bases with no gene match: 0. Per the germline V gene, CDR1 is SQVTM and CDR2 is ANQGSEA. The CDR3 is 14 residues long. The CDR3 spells CSVEGQGASYEQYF. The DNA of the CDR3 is TGCAGCGTTGAAGGACAGGGGGCCTCCTACGAGCAGTACTTC.

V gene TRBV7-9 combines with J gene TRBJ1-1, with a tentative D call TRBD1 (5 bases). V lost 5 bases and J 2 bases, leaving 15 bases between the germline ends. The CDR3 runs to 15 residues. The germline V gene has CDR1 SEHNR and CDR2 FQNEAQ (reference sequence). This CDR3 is CASSPPLGLNTEAFF. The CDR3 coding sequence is TGTGCCAGCAGCCCCCCCTTGGGACTCAACACTGAAGCTTTCTTT.

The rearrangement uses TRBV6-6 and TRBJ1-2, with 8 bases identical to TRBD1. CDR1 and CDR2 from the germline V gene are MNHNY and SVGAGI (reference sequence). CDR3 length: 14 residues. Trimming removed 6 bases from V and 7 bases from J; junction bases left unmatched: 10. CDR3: CASRERTGKAGYTF. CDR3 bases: TGTGCCAGCAGGGAACGGACAGGGAAGGCTGGCTACACCTTC.

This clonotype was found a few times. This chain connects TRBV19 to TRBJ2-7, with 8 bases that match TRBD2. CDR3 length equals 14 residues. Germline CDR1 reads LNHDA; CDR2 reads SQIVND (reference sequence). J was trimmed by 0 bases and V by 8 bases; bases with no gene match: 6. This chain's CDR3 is CASEPGGFSYEQYF. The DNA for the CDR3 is TGTGCCAGTGAGCCGGGAGGGTTCTCCTACGAGCAGTACTTC.

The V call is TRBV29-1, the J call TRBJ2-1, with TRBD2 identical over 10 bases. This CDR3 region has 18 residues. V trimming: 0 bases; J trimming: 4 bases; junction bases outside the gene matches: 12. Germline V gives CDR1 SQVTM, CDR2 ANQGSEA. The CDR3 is CSVEEVSGAGGPYNEQFF. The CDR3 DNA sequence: TGCAGCGTTGAAGAGGTTTCTGGAGCGGGAGGGCCGTACAATGAGCAGTTCTTC.

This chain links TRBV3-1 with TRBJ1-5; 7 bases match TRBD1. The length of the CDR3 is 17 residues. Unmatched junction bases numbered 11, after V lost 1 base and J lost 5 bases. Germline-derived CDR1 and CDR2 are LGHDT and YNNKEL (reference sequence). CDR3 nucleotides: TGTGCCAGCAGCCAAGGCCACTCGACAGGGAAGTATCAGCCCCAGCATTTT. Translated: CASSQGHSTGKYQPQHF.

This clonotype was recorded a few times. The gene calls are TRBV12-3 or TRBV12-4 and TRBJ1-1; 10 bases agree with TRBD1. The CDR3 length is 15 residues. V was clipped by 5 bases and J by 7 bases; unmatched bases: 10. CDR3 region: CASSVFWTGGGEAFF. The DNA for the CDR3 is TGTGCCAGCAGTGTTTTTTGGACAGGGGGGGGTGAAGCTTTCTTT.

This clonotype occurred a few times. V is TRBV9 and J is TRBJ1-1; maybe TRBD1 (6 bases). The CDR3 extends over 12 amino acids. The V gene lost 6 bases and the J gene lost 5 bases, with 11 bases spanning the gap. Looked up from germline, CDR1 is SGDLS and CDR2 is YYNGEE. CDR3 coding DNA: TGTGCCAGCAACCAACAGGGAACTGAAGCTTTCTTT. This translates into CASNQQGTEAFF.

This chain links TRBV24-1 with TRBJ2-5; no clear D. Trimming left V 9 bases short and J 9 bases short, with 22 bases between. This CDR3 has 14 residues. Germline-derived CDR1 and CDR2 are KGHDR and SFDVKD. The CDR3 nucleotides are TGTGCCACCGGGTTGAGTACGAGCAATCAGCCCCAGTACTTC. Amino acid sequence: CATGLSTSNQPQYF.

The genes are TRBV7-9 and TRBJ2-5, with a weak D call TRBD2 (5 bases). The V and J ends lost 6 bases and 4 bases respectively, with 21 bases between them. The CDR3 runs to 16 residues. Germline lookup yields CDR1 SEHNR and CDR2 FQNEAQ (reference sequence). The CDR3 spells CASSFPNQPRGETQYF. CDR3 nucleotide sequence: TGTGCCAGCAGTTTCCCAAATCAACCCCGGGGAGAGACCCAGTACTTC.

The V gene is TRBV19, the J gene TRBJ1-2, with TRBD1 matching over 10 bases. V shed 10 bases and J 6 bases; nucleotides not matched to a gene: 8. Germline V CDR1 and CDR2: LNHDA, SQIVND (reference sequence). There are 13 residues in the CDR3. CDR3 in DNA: TGTGCCACACTCCGGGACAGGGGACATGGCTACACCTTC. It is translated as CATLRDRGHGYTF.

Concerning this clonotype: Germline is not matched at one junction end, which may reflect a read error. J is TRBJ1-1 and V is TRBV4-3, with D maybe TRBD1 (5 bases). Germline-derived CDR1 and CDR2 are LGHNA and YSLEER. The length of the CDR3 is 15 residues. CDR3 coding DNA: TGCGCCTGCAGCCAATCTCCGGGAACAGGCACTGAAGCTTTCTTT. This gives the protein CACSQSPGTGTEAFF.

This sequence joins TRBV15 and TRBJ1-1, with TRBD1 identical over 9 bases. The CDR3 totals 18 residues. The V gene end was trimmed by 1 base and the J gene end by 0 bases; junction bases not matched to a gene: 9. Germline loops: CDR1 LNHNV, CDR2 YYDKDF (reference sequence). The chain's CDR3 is CATSRVAGTGRMNTEAFF. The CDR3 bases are TGTGCCACCAGCAGAGTGGCCGGGACAGGGAGAATGAACACTGAAGCTTTCTTT. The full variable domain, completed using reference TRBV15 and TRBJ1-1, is DAMVIQNPRYQVTQFGKPVTLSCSQTLNHNVMYWYQQKSSQAPKLLFHYYDKDFNNEADTPDNFQSRRPNTSFCFLDIRSPGLGDTAMYLCATSRVAGTGRMNTEAFFGQGTRLTVV.

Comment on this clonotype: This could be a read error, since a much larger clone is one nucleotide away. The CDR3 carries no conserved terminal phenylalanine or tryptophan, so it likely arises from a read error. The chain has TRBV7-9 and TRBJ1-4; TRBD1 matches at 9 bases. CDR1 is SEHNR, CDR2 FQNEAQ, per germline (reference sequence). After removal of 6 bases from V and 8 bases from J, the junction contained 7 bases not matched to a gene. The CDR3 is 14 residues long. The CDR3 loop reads CASRTGTGSEKLFS. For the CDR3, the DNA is TGTGCCAGCAGGACCGGGACAGGGTCGGAAAAACTGTTTTCT.

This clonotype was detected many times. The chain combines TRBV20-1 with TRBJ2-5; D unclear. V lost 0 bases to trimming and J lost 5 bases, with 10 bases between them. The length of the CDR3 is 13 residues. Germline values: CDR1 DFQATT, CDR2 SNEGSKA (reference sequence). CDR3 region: CSARDLIPETQYF. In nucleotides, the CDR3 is TGCAGTGCTAGAGATCTGATACCGGAGACCCAGTACTTC.

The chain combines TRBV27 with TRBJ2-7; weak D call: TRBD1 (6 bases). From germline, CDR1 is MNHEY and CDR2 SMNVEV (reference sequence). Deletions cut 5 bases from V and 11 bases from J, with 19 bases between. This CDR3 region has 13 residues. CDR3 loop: CASSPQGPPTEYF. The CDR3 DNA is TGTGCCAGCAGTCCCCAGGGGCCACCGACGGAGTACTTC.

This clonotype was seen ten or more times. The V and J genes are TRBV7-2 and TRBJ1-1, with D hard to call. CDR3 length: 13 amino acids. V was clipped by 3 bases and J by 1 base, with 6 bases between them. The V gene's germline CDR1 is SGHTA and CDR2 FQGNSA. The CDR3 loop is CASSLYRNTEAFF. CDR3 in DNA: TGTGCCAGCAGCTTGTACAGGAACACTGAAGCTTTCTTT. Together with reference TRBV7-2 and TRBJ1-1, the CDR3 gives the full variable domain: GAGVSQSPSNKVTEKGKDVELRCDPISGHTALYWYRQSLGQGLEFLIYFQGNSAPDKSGLPSDRFSAERTGGSVSTLTIQRTQQEDSAVYLCASSLYRNTEAFFGQGTRLTVV.

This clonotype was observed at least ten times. CDR3 region: CAISEFLGEQYF. The CDR3 nucleotides read TGTGCCATCAGTGAGTTTCTGGGGGAGCAGTACTTC. V gene TRBV10-3 combines with J gene TRBJ2-7; D not certain. Germline V gene lookup returns CDR1 ENHRY and CDR2 SYGVKD. V lost 1 base and J 7 bases, leaving 8 bases between the germline ends. The CDR3 consists of 12 residues.

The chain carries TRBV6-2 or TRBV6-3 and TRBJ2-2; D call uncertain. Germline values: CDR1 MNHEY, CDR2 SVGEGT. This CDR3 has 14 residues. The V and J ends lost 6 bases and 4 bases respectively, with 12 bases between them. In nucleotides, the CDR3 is TGTGCCAGCAGCCCCCCTGCGATCACCGGGGAGCTGTTTTTT. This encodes CASSPPAITGELFF.